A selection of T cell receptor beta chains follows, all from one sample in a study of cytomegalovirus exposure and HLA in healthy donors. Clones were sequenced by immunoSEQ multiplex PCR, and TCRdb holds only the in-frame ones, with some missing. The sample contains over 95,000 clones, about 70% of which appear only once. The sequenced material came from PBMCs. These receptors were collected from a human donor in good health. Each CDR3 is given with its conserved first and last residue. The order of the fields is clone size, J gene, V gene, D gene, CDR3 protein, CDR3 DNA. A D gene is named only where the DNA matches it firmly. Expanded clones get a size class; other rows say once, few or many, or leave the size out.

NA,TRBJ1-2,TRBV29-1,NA,CSVSTLGRGGGYTF,TGCAGCGTTTCCACCTTGGGTCGAGGGGGTGGCTACACCTTC
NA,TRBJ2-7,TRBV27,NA,CASSPGNSYEQYF,TGTGCCAGCAGTCCGGGGAATTCCTACGAGCAGTACTTC
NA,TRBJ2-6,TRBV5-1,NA,CASSPRGSGANVLTF,TGCGCCAGCAGCCCTAGGGGCTCTGGGGCCAACGTCCTGACTTTC
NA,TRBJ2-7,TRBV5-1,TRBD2,CASSSPGGRQYEQYF,TGCGCCAGCAGCTCCCCGGGCGGGAGGCAATACGAGCAGTACTTC
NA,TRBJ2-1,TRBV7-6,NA,CASSLGAGIYNEQFF,TGTGCCAGCAGCTTAGGGGCGGGGATTTACAATGAGCAGTTCTTC
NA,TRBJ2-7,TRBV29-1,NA,CSVLSLQVSYEQYF,TGCAGCGTTTTATCCCTGCAGGTCTCCTACGAGCAGTACTTC
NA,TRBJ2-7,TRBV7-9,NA,CASRRQDGEQYF,TGTGCCAGCAGAAGACAGGACGGGGAGCAGTACTTC
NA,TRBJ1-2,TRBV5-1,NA,CASSWEGTDYGYTF,TGCGCCAGCAGCTGGGAGGGAACCGACTATGGCTACACCTTC
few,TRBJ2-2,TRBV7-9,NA,CASSLGAGNTGELFF,TGTGCCAGCAGCTTAGGGGCAGGGAACACCGGGGAGCTGTTTTTT
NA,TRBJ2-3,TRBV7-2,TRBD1,CASSVTGGERPTDTQYF,TGTGCCAGCAGCGTCACAGGGGGCGAACGTCCCACAGATACGCAGTATTTT
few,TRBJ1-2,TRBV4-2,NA,CASSLGSPQGRGDYGYTF,TGTGCCAGCAGCTTGGGTAGCCCCCAAGGTCGGGGGGACTATGGCTACACCTTC
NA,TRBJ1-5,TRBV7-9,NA,CASSLGGRGNQPQHF,TGTGCCAGCAGCTTAGGCGGGCGGGGCAATCAGCCCCAGCATTTT
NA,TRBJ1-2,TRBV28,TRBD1,CASSPDRADGYTF,TGTGCCAGCAGTCCGGACAGGGCTGATGGCTACACCTTC
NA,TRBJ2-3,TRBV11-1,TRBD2,CASSLDSGAGDTQYF,TGTGCCAGCAGCTTAGATAGCGGGGCCGGAGATACGCAGTATTTT
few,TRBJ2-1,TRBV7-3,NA,CASSLGPGQGNEQFF,TGTGCCAGCAGCCTTGGACCCGGGCAGGGTAATGAGCAGTTCTTC
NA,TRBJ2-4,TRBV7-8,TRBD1,CASSSPGGLGIQYF,TGTGCCAGCAGCTCCCCAGGGGGATTGGGCATTCAGTACTTC
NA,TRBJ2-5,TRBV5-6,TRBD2,CASSLGLAGGYQETQYF,TGTGCCAGCAGCTTGGGGCTAGCGGGAGGGTACCAAGAGACCCAGTACTTC
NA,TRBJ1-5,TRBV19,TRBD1,CASTLRRGQGFQPQHF,TGTGCCAGTACCCTGAGGAGAGGACAGGGCTTTCAGCCCCAGCATTTT
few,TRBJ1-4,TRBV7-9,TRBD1,CASSSPGTVDEKLFF,TGTGCCAGCAGCTCTCCGGGGACAGTAGATGAAAAACTGTTTTTT
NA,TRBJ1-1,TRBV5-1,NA,CASGDGNTEAFF,TGCGCCAGTGGAGACGGGAACACTGAAGCTTTCTTT
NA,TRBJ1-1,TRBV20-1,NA,CSARDKRYAFF,TGCAGTGCTAGGGACAAGAGGTACGCTTTCTTT
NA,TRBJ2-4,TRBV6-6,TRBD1,CASSYGTVKNIQYF,TGTGCCAGCAGTTACGGGACAGTTAAAAACATTCAGTACTTC
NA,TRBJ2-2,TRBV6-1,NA,CASRQTFTGELFF,TGTGCCAGCAGACAAACATTCACCGGGGAGCTGTTTTTT
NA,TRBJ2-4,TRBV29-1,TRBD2,CSVGERTGGGIQYF,TGCAGCGTGGGGGAGAGGACGGGAGGGGGCATTCAGTACTTC
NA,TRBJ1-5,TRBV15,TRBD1,CATSRSGTGDYQPQHF,TGTGCCACCAGCAGGTCCGGGACAGGAGATTATCAGCCCCAGCATTTT
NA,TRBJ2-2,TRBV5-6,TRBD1,CASSAYRGRTGELFF,TGTGCCAGCAGCGCCTACAGGGGGCGTACCGGGGAGCTGTTTTTT
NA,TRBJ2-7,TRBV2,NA,CASSEWQNYEQYF,TGTGCCAGCAGTGAGTGGCAAAACTACGAGCAGTACTTC
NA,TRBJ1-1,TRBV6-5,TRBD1,CASSSGQGVLRGEAFF,TGTGCCAGCAGTTCAGGACAGGGCGTCCTTCGAGGTGAAGCTTTCTTT
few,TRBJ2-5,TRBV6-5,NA,CASRRTTQETQYF,TGTGCCAGCAGGCGGACTACGCAAGAGACCCAGTACTTC
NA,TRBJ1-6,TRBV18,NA,CASSRPGRLDSPLHF,TGTGCCAGCTCACGCCCGGGTCGACTGGATTCACCCCTCCACTTT
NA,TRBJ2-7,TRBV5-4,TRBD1,CASSSTGVEQYF,TGTGCCAGCAGCTCCACAGGGGTCGAGCAGTACTTC
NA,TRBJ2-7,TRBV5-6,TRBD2,CASSLSGTSVTYEQYF,TGTGCCAGCAGCTTGTCCGGGACTAGCGTAACCTACGAGCAGTACTTC
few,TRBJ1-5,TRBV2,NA,CASGAGGQPNQPQHF,TGTGCCAGCGGGGCGGGAGGGCAGCCAAATCAGCCCCAGCATTTT
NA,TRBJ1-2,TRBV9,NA,CASSPRQERAGYTF,TGTGCCAGCAGCCCTAGACAGGAAAGGGCGGGCTACACCTTC
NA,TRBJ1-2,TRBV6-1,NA,CASSGADRGGYTF,TGTGCCAGCAGTGGGGCGGACAGAGGAGGCTACACCTTC
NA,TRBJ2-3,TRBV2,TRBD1,CASRGQGSPTDTQYF,TGTGCCAGCAGGGGACAGGGGTCCCCCACAGATACGCAGTATTTT